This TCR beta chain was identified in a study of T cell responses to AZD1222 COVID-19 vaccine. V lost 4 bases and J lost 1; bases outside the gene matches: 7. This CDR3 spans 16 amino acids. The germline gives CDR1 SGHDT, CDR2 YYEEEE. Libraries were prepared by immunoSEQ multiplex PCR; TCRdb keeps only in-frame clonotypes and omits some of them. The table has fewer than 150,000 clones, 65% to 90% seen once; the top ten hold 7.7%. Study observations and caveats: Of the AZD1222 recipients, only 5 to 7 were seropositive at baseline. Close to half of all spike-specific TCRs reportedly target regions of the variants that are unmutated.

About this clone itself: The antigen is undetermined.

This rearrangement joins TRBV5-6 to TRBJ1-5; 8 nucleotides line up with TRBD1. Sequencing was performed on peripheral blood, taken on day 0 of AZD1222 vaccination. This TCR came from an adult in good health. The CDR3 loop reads CASSRTGTRSNQPQHF. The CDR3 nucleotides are TGTGCCAGCAGCCGGACAGGGACTCGGAGCAATCAGCCCCAGCATTTT.